This T cell receptor beta chain was observed in a study of T cell responses to AZD1222 COVID-19 vaccine. The CDR3 has 15 residues. The V gene's germline CDR1 is SGHTA and CDR2 FQGNSA. V was pared by 0 bases and J by 1 base, with 1 base of the junction left unmatched. Clones were read by immunoSEQ multiplex PCR, and TCRdb kept only the in-frame ones, dropping some. The sample consists of approximately 110,000 clones, 80% to 95% of them appearing once. The TCR was taken from an adult who received the AZD1222 COVID-19 vaccine. The sample here was peripheral blood, taken 28 days after the second AZD1222 dose. The J gene is TRBJ2-7, the V gene TRBV7-2; 9 nucleotides align to TRBD1. The CDR3 region has the DNA TGTGCCAGCAGCTTAGCGGGACAGGGTTCCTACGAGCAGTACTTC. It specifies CASSLAGQGSYEQYF.